This note documents a single TCR beta chain sequence. This record comes from a study of blood T cell dynamics during melanoma immunotherapy. Study information: Metastatic melanoma patients received first-line pembrolizumab or nivolumab plus ipilimumab.

Time point of the sample: week 3, after first cycle of checkpoint inhibitor. Disease control meant complete response, partial response or stable disease at 12 weeks. Prior systemic cancer therapy, immunosuppressant use and other active malignancies excluded patients. Germline lookup yields CDR1 SNHLY and CDR2 FYNNEI. V lost 4 bases, J lost 5 bases, and 5 bases lay in between. The CDR3 has 12 residues. DNA loading was fixed at 350 ng for all bulk PBMC samples. Clones were sequenced by immunoSEQ multiplex PCR, and TCRdb holds only the in-frame ones, with some missing. Among approximately 6,000 clones, roughly 78% were seen once, and the ten largest hold 30% to 40%.

The specimen comprised blood, sampled from a patient treated with checkpoint blockade. The TCR was taken from a human donor with melanoma. The chain combines TRBV2 with TRBJ2-2, with D uncertain. CDR3 residues: CASSVETGELFF. CDR3 nucleotides: TGTGCCAGCAGTGTAGAGACCGGGGAGCTGTTTTTT. Full variable domain (rest looked up from reference TRBV2 and TRBJ2-2): EPEVTQTPSHQVTQMGQEVILRCVPISNHLYFYWYRQILGQKVEFLVSFYNNEISEKSEIFDDQFSVERPDGSNFTLKIRSTKLEDSAMYFCASSVETGELFFGEGSRLTVL.